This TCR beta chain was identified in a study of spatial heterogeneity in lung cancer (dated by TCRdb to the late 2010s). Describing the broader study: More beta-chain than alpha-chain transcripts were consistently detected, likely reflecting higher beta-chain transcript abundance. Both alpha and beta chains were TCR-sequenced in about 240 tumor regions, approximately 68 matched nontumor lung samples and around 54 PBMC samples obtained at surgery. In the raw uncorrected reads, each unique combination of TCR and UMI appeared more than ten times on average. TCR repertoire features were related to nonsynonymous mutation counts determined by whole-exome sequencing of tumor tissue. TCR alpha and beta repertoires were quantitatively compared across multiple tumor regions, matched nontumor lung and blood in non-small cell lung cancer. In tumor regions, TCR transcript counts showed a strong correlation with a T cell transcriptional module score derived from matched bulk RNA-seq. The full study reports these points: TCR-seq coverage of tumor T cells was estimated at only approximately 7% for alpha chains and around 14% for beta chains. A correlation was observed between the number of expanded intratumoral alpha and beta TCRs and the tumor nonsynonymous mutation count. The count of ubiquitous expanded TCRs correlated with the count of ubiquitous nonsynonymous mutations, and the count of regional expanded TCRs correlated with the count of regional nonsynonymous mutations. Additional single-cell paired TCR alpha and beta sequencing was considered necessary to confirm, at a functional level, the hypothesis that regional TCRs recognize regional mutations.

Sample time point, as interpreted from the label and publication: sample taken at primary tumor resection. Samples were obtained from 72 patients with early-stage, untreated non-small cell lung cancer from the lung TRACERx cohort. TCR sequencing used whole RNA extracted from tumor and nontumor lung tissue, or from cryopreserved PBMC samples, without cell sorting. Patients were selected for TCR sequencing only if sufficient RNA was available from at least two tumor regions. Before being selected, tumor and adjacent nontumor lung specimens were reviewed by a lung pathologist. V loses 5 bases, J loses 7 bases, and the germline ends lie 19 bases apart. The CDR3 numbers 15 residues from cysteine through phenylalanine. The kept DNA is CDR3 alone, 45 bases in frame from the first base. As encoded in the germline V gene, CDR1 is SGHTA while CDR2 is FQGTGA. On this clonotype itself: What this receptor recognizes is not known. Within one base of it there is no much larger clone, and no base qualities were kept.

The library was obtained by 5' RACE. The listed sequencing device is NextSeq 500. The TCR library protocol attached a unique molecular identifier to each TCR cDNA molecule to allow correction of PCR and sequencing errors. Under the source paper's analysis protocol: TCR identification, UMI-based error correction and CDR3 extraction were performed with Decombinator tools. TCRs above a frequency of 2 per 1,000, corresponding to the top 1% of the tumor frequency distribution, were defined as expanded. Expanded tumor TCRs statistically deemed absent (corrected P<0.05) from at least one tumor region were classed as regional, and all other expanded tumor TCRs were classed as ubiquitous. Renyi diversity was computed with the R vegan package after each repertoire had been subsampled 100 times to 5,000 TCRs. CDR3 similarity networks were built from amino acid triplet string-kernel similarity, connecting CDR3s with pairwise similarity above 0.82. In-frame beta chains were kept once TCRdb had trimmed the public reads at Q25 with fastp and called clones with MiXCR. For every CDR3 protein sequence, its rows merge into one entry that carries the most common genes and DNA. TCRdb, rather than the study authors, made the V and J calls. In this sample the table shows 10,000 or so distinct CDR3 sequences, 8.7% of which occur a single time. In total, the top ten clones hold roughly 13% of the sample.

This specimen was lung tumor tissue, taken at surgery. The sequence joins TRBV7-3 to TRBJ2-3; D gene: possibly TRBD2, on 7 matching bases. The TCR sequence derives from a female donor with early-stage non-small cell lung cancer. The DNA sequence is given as TGTGCCAGCAGCCCCGGCCCGGGGGGCATGTATACGCAGTATTTT. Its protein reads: CASSPGPGGMYTQYF.